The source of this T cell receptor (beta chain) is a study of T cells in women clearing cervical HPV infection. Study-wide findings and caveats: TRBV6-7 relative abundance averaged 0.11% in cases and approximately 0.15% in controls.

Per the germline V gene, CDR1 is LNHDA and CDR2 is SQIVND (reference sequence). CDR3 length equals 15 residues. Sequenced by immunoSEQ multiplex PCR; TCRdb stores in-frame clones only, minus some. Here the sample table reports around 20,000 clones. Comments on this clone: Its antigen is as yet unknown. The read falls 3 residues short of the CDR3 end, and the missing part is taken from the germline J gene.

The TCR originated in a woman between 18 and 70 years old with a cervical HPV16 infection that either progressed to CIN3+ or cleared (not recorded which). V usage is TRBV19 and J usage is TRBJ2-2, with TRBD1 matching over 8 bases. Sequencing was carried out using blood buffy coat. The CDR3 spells CASSILGRGRSPLFF. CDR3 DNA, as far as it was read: TGTGCCAGTAGTATTCTGGGCAGGGGGCGGTCACCG.